A selection of T cell receptor beta chains follows, all from one sample in a study of cytomegalovirus exposure and HLA in healthy donors. Sequencing used immunoSEQ multiplex PCR; TCRdb keeps in-frame clones, though not all of them. The sample comprises around 130,000 clones, more than 65% of which are singletons, and under 3% rests with the top ten. Sequencing was done on a sample of PBMCs. The origin of the receptors is a woman aged 60-75 years in good health and CMV-seropositive. Both conserved end residues are part of each CDR3. A D gene is named only where the DNA matches it firmly. For some rows the clone size is stated as once, few or many, or as a class when expanded; others skip it.

cdr3_nt	cdr3_aa	v_call	j_call	clone_size	d_call
TGTGCCAGCAGTTTCGGAGGGGGCGGTGAAAAACTGTTTTTT	CASSFGGGGEKLFF	TRBV6-5	TRBJ1-4	few	TRBD1
TGTGCCAGCAGCTTAGGATCGGGACTAGCGAGGTCCAATGAGCAGTTCTTC	CASSLGSGLARSNEQFF	TRBV11-3	TRBJ2-1	.	TRBD2
TGTGCCAGCAGCTTTGAATCCCGGGCAGGGGGCACTGAAGCTTTCTTT	CASSFESRAGGTEAFF	TRBV5-4	TRBJ1-1	few	TRBD1
TGTGCCAGCAGCCCGAGACAGAAGCCTGAAGCTTTCTTT	CASSPRQKPEAFF	TRBV7-6	TRBJ1-1	once	.
TGCGCCAGCAGCTTCGGGACAGGGGGCGCATCAGGGTATGGCTACACCTTC	CASSFGTGGASGYGYTF	TRBV5-1	TRBJ1-2	.	TRBD1
TGTGCCAGCATCCCCACAGGGTTGTTGGCAGATACGCAGTATTTT	CASIPTGLLADTQYF	TRBV6-5	TRBJ2-3	.	.
TGCGCCAGCAGCCATGGACAGGGAATTGATTTCGAGCAGTACTTC	CASSHGQGIDFEQYF	TRBV5-1	TRBJ2-7	few	TRBD1
TGTGCCAGCAGTGCAGTCCCCGGGACAGGGGGTGGCTACACCTTC	CASSAVPGTGGGYTF	TRBV6-4	TRBJ1-2	.	TRBD1
TGTGCCAGCAGCCAAGAACGGGGATACATGGGCAATGAGCAGTTCTTC	CASSQERGYMGNEQFF	TRBV14	TRBJ2-1	.	.
TGCGCCAGCAGCCTCGACAGGGTAAGGACTGAAGCTTTCTTT	CASSLDRVRTEAFF	TRBV5-1	TRBJ1-1	.	TRBD1
TGTGCCAGCAGAACAATCACAGGGACAGGGGAAAGAGCTTTCTTT	CASRTITGTGERAFF	TRBV11-2	TRBJ1-1	.	TRBD1
TGTGCCAGTAGTTCTGGACAGGGGACCCGATCAACAGATACGCAGTATTTT	CASSSGQGTRSTDTQYF	TRBV19	TRBJ2-3	.	TRBD1
TGTGCCATCAGTGAACCCCAGCGGAGCTCCTACGAGCAGTACTTC	CAISEPQRSSYEQYF	TRBV10-3	TRBJ2-7	.	.
TGTGCCATCAGTTTGACAGGTCTGAACACTGAAGCTTTCTTT	CAISLTGLNTEAFF	TRBV10-3	TRBJ1-1	.	.
TGTGCCAGCAGCTTTGGACAGGTCGGAACTGAAGCTTTCTTT	CASSFGQVGTEAFF	TRBV7-9	TRBJ1-1	.	TRBD1
TGTGCCAGCAGCCCTGGACAGGGGGAAAACACTGAAGCTTTCTTT	CASSPGQGENTEAFF	TRBV7-9	TRBJ1-1	.	TRBD1
TGCAGCGCCCTGGGAGACAGGGGGTACACCGGGGAGCTGTTTTTT	CSALGDRGYTGELFF	TRBV29-1	TRBJ2-2	.	TRBD1
TGTGCCAGCACGGGACTAAACACTGAAGCTTTCTTT	CASTGLNTEAFF	TRBV6-1	TRBJ1-1	few	.
TGTGCCAGCAGTTACGGGCCTAACGCTGGAAACACCATATATTTT	CASSYGPNAGNTIYF	TRBV6-5	TRBJ1-3	.	.
TGTGCCAGCAGGGAGGCTTTGATGAACACTGAAGCTTTCTTT	CASREALMNTEAFF	TRBV7-9	TRBJ1-1	.	.
TGTGCCAGCTCACGGACTAGCGGGCACTCCTACAATGAGCAGTTCTTC	CASSRTSGHSYNEQFF	TRBV18	TRBJ2-1	.	TRBD2
TGCAGCGTTGGTCTAGGAGGCTGGGGCTACACCTTC	CSVGLGGWGYTF	TRBV29-1	TRBJ1-2	.	.
TGTGCCAGCAGCGTAGTCCCAGCGGGGGGGCAAGGTGAGCAGTTCTTC	CASSVVPAGGQGEQFF	TRBV9	TRBJ2-1	.	TRBD2
TGTGCCAGCAGCTTGGCCGGGGCGGGGGGAATTAATTCACCCCTCCACTTT	CASSLAGAGGINSPLHF	TRBV5-5	TRBJ1-6	few	.
TGTGCCAGCTCACCAAACAGGGGGAACACTGAAGCTTTCTTT	CASSPNRGNTEAFF	TRBV18	TRBJ1-1	few	TRBD1
TGTGCCAGCAGCCGACAGGGGGCCCATGGCTACACCTTC	CASSRQGAHGYTF	TRBV14	TRBJ1-2	.	TRBD1
TGTGCCAGCATTCTTCTGACAGGTTCTCCGGGCTACACCTTC	CASILLTGSPGYTF	TRBV7-3	TRBJ1-2	.	.
TGTGCCACCAGCGAGGCGGGGGGGCCGTCCTACGAGCAGTACTTC	CATSEAGGPSYEQYF	TRBV15	TRBJ2-7	.	TRBD2
TGTGCCAGCAGGCGGGCGGCAACTAATGAAAAACTGTTTTTT	CASRRAATNEKLFF	TRBV5-4	TRBJ1-4	.	.
TGTGCCAGCAGGGGACAGCCGAACACTGAAGCTTTCTTT	CASRGQPNTEAFF	TRBV6-1	TRBJ1-1	.	TRBD1
TGCGCCAGCAGTGAAAGGGGCCATCAGCCCCAGCATTTT	CASSERGHQPQHF	TRBV10-1	TRBJ1-5	.	.
TGCAGCGTTGTAAGAGGACAGGGGGTCGGCGAGCAGTACTTC	CSVVRGQGVGEQYF	TRBV29-1	TRBJ2-7	.	TRBD1
TGTGCCAGTAGGGCGGGGGAATCGTACAATGAGCAGTTCTTC	CASRAGESYNEQFF	TRBV19	TRBJ2-1	.	TRBD2
TGTGCCAGCCGTGGGACACCCTACGAGCAGTACTTC	CASRGTPYEQYF	TRBV27	TRBJ2-7	.	.
TGTGCCAGCAGTATGCAGACAGGGGTCAATCAGCCCCAGCATTTT	CASSMQTGVNQPQHF	TRBV6-5	TRBJ1-5	.	TRBD1
TGTGCCAACACAGATCCCCAAGAGACCCAGTACTTC	CANTDPQETQYF	TRBV2	TRBJ2-5	few	.
TGTGCCAGCAGTTACTTATCCAACCGGGAACCTGAAGCTTTCTTT	CASSYLSNREPEAFF	TRBV6-5	TRBJ1-1	once	.
TGCGCCAGCAGCCCCGAGCGGCAGCAGATAAACTATGGCTACACCTTC	CASSPERQQINYGYTF	TRBV5-1	TRBJ1-2	.	.
TGTGCCAGCAGTGAGGAAGGCAGGGGAAGGGAGTACTTC	CASSEEGRGREYF	TRBV6-5	TRBJ2-7	.	.
TGTGCCAGCAGCCCCGACGGGAACTATGGCTACACCTTC	CASSPDGNYGYTF	TRBV7-3	TRBJ1-2	.	.
TGTGCCAGCAGCCGGGACTTTCGGGATACGCAGTATTTT	CASSRDFRDTQYF	TRBV7-9	TRBJ2-3	.	.
TGTGCCGCCTGGGAGGACGAGAATCAGCCCCAGCATTTT	CAAWEDENQPQHF	TRBV28	TRBJ1-5	few	.
TGTGCCAGCTCACCGGGGAGTGGTGGCTACACCTTC	CASSPGSGGYTF	TRBV18	TRBJ1-2	.	.
TGTGCCAGCAGTGACGACAGGTACCAGCAGTACTTC	CASSDDRYQQYF	TRBV2	TRBJ2-7	.	.
TGTGCCAGCAGCTTGGAAGTTCAGGGCTACACCTTC	CASSLEVQGYTF	TRBV5-6	TRBJ1-2	.	.
TGTGCCAGTAGTATAGGGGGACAGGCCGTTTACGAGCAGTACTTC	CASSIGGQAVYEQYF	TRBV19	TRBJ2-7	.	TRBD1
TGTGCCAGCAGTTTGGGACAGCTCTATGGCTACACCTTC	CASSLGQLYGYTF	TRBV27	TRBJ1-2	.	TRBD1
TGTGCCAGCAGCGAGGGGGCAGGCGGCTACACCTTC	CASSEGAGGYTF	TRBV9	TRBJ1-2	few	TRBD1
TGTGCCAGCAGGCGACAGACCGGAGAGACCCAGTACTTC	CASRRQTGETQYF	TRBV11-2	TRBJ2-5	.	.